The 18 T cell receptor beta chains given below trace back to one sample, sequenced in a study of beta chain features in type 1 diabetes. Study results and limitations: A moderate, significant TCRB CDR3 shortening appeared in type 1 diabetes across four CD4+ subsets.

The authors reverse transcribed all of the isolated RNA, so sequencing captured expressed TCRB transcripts. Sequencing was performed with immunoSEQ multiplex PCR; in TCRdb, only in-frame clones are kept and a portion is missing. The sample consists of approximately 150,000 clones, about 13% of them appearing once. Antigens of these TCRs are unknown. The sequenced sample was central memory CD4+ T cells from blood. The receptors were sampled from a man aged 18 to 29 with type 1 diabetes.

To note about this clone: One junction end disagrees with the germline gene, perhaps due to a read error. The gene calls are TRBV28 and TRBJ2-7; 8 nucleotides align to TRBD1. The CDR3 loop spans 11 amino acids. CDR1 MDHEN and CDR2 SYDVKM come from the germline V gene. The CDR3 nucleotides are TGTGCCAGCAGTTCCCGGGACAGGCTCGACTTC. Its protein is CASSSRDRLDF.

This clone was detected a few times. One end of the junction varies from germline; a read error may be responsible. The chain is built from TRBV6-1 and TRBJ2-1, with 7 positions matching TRBD2. Germline-derived CDR1 and CDR2 are MNHNS and SASEGT. The CDR3 runs to 16 residues. The CDR3 spells CAISERTAGPYNEQFF. The CDR3 DNA reads TGTGCCATCAGTGAGCGAACAGCGGGGCCTTACAATGAGCAGTTCTTC.

This clone was seen repeatedly, ten times or more. The rearrangement uses TRBV7-9 and TRBJ1-1; D uncertain. The CDR3 contains 14 residues. The germline V gene encodes CDR1 SEHNR and CDR2 FQNEAQ (reference sequence). Trimming left V 5 bases short and J 6 bases short, with 16 bases between. This CDR3 reads CASSAPPVVAEAFF. CDR3 bases: TGTGCCAGCAGCGCGCCCCCGGTCGTCGCTGAAGCTTTCTTT.

In its sample, this clone was seen a few times. J is TRBJ2-3 and V is TRBV5-1; TRBD2 aligns across 8 bases. Trimming at V came to 2 bases and at J to 0 bases, leaving 17 bases not matched to a gene. CDR1 and CDR2 from the germline V gene are SGHRS and YFSETQ. This CDR3 is 20 amino acids long. In DNA, the CDR3 is TGCGCCAGCAGCTTCCCCGGGACTAGATTGCGAGGACCTAGCACAGATACGCAGTATTTT. It codes for CASSFPGTRLRGPSTDTQYF.

The chain recombines TRBV7-2 with TRBJ2-2; 11 bases fit TRBD2. V dropped 6 bases and J dropped 4; count of bases not matched to a gene: 4. Germline CDR1 and CDR2: SGHTA and FQGNSA. There are 15 residues in the CDR3. CDR3 amino acids: CASRQLAGVTGELFF. The CDR3, as DNA: TGTGCCAGCAGACAACTAGCGGGGGTCACCGGGGAGCTGTTTTTT.

This clone has a count of ten or more. This chain links TRBV29-1 with TRBJ2-6; D remains unclear. The CDR3 is made up of 14 amino acids. The germline V gene has CDR1 SQVTM and CDR2 ANQGSEA. V was clipped by 6 bases and J by 4 bases, with 13 bases between them. The CDR3 DNA reads as TGCAGCGTCACTCCAGGTTCCGGGGCCAACGTCCTGACTTTC. It specifies CSVTPGSGANVLTF. The variable domain in full, completed from reference TRBV29-1 and TRBJ2-6, reads SAVISQKPSRDICQRGTSLTIQCQVDSQVTMMFWYRQQPGQSLTLIATANQGSEATYESGFVIDKFPISRPNLTFSTLTVSNMSPEDSSIYLCSVTPGSGANVLTFGAGSRLTVL.

Only a few counts were recorded for this clone. J is TRBJ2-7 and V is TRBV6-5, with 9 bases matching TRBD1. Trimming removed 5 bases from V and 7 bases from J; junction bases left unmatched: 9. The germline CDR1 and CDR2 sequences are MNHEY and SVGAGI. The CDR3 consists of 14 residues. The CDR3 DNA sequence: TGTGCCAGCAGTCACAGGGACAGGGCGGGGGAGCAGTACTTC. It specifies CASSHRDRAGEQYF.

There are many counts of this clone. This chain links TRBV30 with TRBJ2-5; unclear D gene. Between the trimmed V and J ends, which lost 4 bases and 2 bases, there was a span of 11 bases. This CDR3 region has 13 residues. Looked up from germline, CDR1 is GTSNPN and CDR2 is SVGIG (reference sequence). The CDR3 coding sequence is TGTGCCTGGAATGGGCAGCCACAAGAGACCCAGTACTTC. Its translation: CAWNGQPQETQYF.

This clone has ten or more counts. The CDR3 loop is CASSLRTLRETQYF. The DNA for the CDR3 is TGTGCCAGCAGCCTGAGGACCCTACGGGAGACCCAGTACTTC. The chain is built from TRBV7-9 and TRBJ2-5, with D uncertain. V lost 5 bases to trimming and J lost 5 bases, with 15 bases between them. Germline CDR1 and CDR2: SEHNR and FQNEAQ (reference sequence). The CDR3 has 14 residues.

This clone was counted ten times or more. Other nucleotide sequences in the sample specify the same CDR3. The CDR3 protein is CASSEAGGSNEKLFF. Here the CDR3 DNA reads TGTGCCAGCAGTGAAGCAGGGGGTTCCAATGAAAAACTGTTTTTT. The chain employs TRBV2 and TRBJ1-4; D is possibly TRBD1 (6 bases). This CDR3 comprises 15 residues. The ends were cut back, 0 bases at V and 5 bases at J, with 10 bases in the middle. From germline, CDR1 is SNHLY and CDR2 FYNNEI.

This clone has a handful of counts. The rearrangement links TRBV6-6 to TRBJ2-5; 8 positions agree with TRBD1. CDR1 MNHNY and CDR2 SVGAGI come from the germline V gene (reference sequence). The CDR3 is made up of 15 amino acids. The V gene end was trimmed by 2 bases and the J gene end by 5 bases; junction bases not matched to a gene: 7. The CDR3 region is CASSYGQGAGETQYF. The DNA of the CDR3 is TGTGCCAGCAGTTACGGGCAGGGGGCGGGTGAGACCCAGTACTTC.

The chain recombines TRBV20-1 with TRBJ1-2; TRBD1 might be the D (6 bases). The CDR3 loop spans 11 amino acids. V gave up 7 bases and J gave up 2 bases, with 8 bases separating them. Germline CDR1 DFQATT, CDR2 SNEGSKA (reference sequence). CDR3 sequence: CSVGQNYGYTF. CDR3 sequence (DNA): TGCAGTGTCGGACAGAACTATGGCTACACCTTC.

This clone has only a few counts. This chain joins TRBV14 and TRBJ1-3, with 9 bases matching TRBD1. This CDR3 has 14 amino acids. CDR1 is SGHDN, CDR2 FVKESK, per germline. The V gene end was trimmed by 8 bases and the J gene end by 0 bases; junction bases not matched to a gene: 2. The CDR3 DNA sequence: TGTGCCAGCGGACAGGGGACCTCTGGAAACACCATATATTTT. It specifies CASGQGTSGNTIYF.

The chain links TRBV5-8 to TRBJ2-3; 9 bases map to TRBD2. The V gene's germline CDR1 is SGHTS and CDR2 YDEGEE. With V trimmed by 5 bases and J by 2 bases, 3 bases remained unmatched. The CDR3 sequence is 14 residues long. This chain's CDR3 is CASRPSGITDTQYF. CDR3 nucleotide sequence: TGTGCCAGCAGGCCTAGCGGGATCACAGATACGCAGTATTTT.

The chain combines TRBV15 with TRBJ2-5; D unclear. CDR1 LNHNV and CDR2 YYDKDF come from the germline V gene (reference sequence). V was shortened by 0 bases and J by 13 bases, with 12 bases between the two germline ends. The CDR3 extends over 12 amino acids. The CDR3 sequence is CATSRDNTPGYF. The CDR3 DNA reads TGTGCCACCAGCAGAGATAATACCCCGGGGTACTTC. Using reference TRBV15 and TRBJ2-5 for the parts outside the CDR3, the full variable domain is DAMVIQNPRYQVTQFGKPVTLSCSQTLNHNVMYWYQQKSSQAPKLLFHYYDKDFNNEADTPDNFQSRRPNTSFCFLDIRSPGLGDTAMYLCATSRDNTPGYFGPGTRLLVL.

The J gene is TRBJ1-1, the V gene TRBV28; D perhaps matches TRBD1 (5 bases). This CDR3 has 14 amino acids. Germline V CDR1 and CDR2: MDHEN, SYDVKM. V was shortened by 6 bases and J by 1 base, with 12 bases between the two germline ends. In DNA form, the CDR3 reads TGTGCCAGCAGCTTCCAGACAGAGAACACTGAAGCTTTCTTT. This encodes CASSFQTENTEAFF.

This clone was counted between two and nine times. The sample has other DNA sequences that encode this CDR3 too. This chain uses TRBV18 with TRBJ2-5; TRBD2 is a possible D gene (6 bases). CDR1 and CDR2 (germline): KGHSH, LQKENI. This CDR3 is built from 12 residues. V was clipped by 3 bases and J by 4 bases, with 6 bases between them. The CDR3, as DNA: TGTGCCAGCTCACCGCGGGGAGAGACCCAGTACTTC. Translated, it gives CASSPRGETQYF.

The genes are TRBV30 and TRBJ2-5, with a possible D match to TRBD2 (5 bases). V lost 2 bases, J lost 5 bases, and 12 bases lay in between. From germline, CDR1 is GTSNPN and CDR2 SVGIG (reference sequence). This CDR3 is built from 13 residues. The CDR3 DNA reads TGTGCCTGGAGTCTTACTAGGCAGGAGACCCAGTACTTC. Translated: CAWSLTRQETQYF.